The sequence of this T cell receptor (beta chain) was determined in a study of response to subunit inactivated influenza vaccine. Findings of the study overall: The authors proposed limited new T cell recruitment per seasonal influenza vaccination.

This clonotype has just one count. The antigen is unknown. Via MiXCR, TCRdb re-called the RT-PCR reads, giving one row per CDR3 protein. Of approximately 480,000 distinct CDR3 sequences in the sample, approximately 10% were seen once. V dropped 6 bases and J dropped 5 bases, with 8 bases sitting between them. This CDR3 has 11 residues. The V gene's germline CDR1 is SNHLY and CDR2 FYNNEI. V and J are TRBV2 and TRBJ2-7; a weak D match, TRBD1 (5 bases). The clonotype originates from a man in his fifties or sixties who received an inactivated influenza vaccine. Sample: PBMCs from blood, taken about 40 days after vaccination. The DNA of the CDR3 is TGTGCCAGCAGGGGCAGGGACGAGCAGTACTTC. Its translation: CASRGRDEQYF. The variable domain in full, completed from reference TRBV2 and TRBJ2-7, reads EPEVTQTPSHQVTQMGQEVILRCVPISNHLYFYWYRQILGQKVEFLVSFYNNEISEKSEIFDDQFSVERPDGSNFTLKIRSTKLEDSAMYFCASRGRDEQYFGPGTRLTVT.